These 25 T cell receptor beta chains were sequenced from one sample in a study of radiation and T cells in renal cell carcinoma. The assay was immunoSEQ multiplex PCR, and TCRdb's table has in-frame clones only and misses some. Among 130,000 or so clones listed, 88% were seen once. This sample's time point: baseline pretreatment blood. Treatment given: 15 Gy SBRT to primary tumor, nephrectomy 4 weeks later. The sample consisted of blood, taken from a patient whose treatment included radiotherapy and nephrectomy. The source of these receptors is a woman in her 50s with renal cell carcinoma.

DNA of the CDR3: TGTGCCAGCAGAAGGGACGCAACCTCTGGAAACACCATATATTTT. This sequence encodes CASRRDATSGNTIYF. The chain joins TRBV9 to TRBJ1-3; tentatively, D is TRBD1 (5 bases). CDR1 SGDLS and CDR2 YYNGEE come from the germline V gene. V was clipped by 5 bases and J by 0 bases, with 12 bases between them. This CDR3 comprises 15 residues.

This rearrangement joins TRBV15 to TRBJ1-2; tentatively, D is TRBD1 (6 bases). V lost 1 base, J lost 5 bases, and 11 bases lay in between. This CDR3 is 14 amino acids long. Germline assignment: CDR1 LNHNV and CDR2 YYDKDF (reference sequence). The chain's CDR3 is CATSRGGGFYGYTF. Written as DNA, the CDR3 is TGTGCCACCAGCAGAGGAGGGGGATTTTATGGCTACACCTTC.

The V and J genes are TRBV18 and TRBJ2-5; perhaps TRBD1 as D (5 bases). The CDR3 is 13 amino acids. Germline V lookup: CDR1 KGHSH, CDR2 LQKENI. Between the trimmed V and J ends, which lost 4 bases and 1 base, there was a span of 7 bases. In nucleotides, the CDR3 is TGTGCCAGCTCACAGACAGTCCAAGAGACCCAGTACTTC. Translated: CASSQTVQETQYF.

The CDR3 nucleotides read TGTGCCAGCAGCTCTGCCCCACTAGCGGGGGGGAAGACCCAGTACTTC. This encodes CASSSAPLAGGKTQYF. V and J are TRBV5-8 and TRBJ2-5; 13 nucleotides agree with TRBD2. After removal of 3 bases from V and 6 bases from J, the junction contained 8 bases not matched to a gene. The length of the CDR3 is 16 residues. Germline-derived CDR1 and CDR2 are SGHTS and YDEGEE.

CDR3 nucleotide sequence: TGTGCCAGCAGTTTCCCCGACTACAATGAGCAGTTCTTC. Its translation: CASSFPDYNEQFF. The chain employs TRBV7-2 and TRBJ2-1; D remains unclear. Germline loops: CDR1 SGHTA, CDR2 FQGNSA. The V end lost 6 bases, the J end lost 3 bases, and 9 bases lay between the germline ends. The CDR3 covers 13 residues.

The CDR3 nucleotides are TGTGCCAGCAGCTTATCCCAGGGCGGGAGCAATCAGCCCCAGCATTTT. Translation gives CASSLSQGGSNQPQHF. The V call is TRBV7-9, the J call TRBJ1-5; tentatively, D is TRBD1 (5 bases). V lost 2 bases to trimming and J lost 1 base, with 12 bases between them. The CDR3 is 16 amino acids. Germline V gene data show CDR1 as SEHNR and CDR2 as FQNEAQ (reference sequence). Filled out from reference TRBV7-9 and TRBJ1-5, the complete variable domain reads DTGVSQNPRHKITKRGQNVTFRCDPISEHNRLYWYRQTLGQGPEFLTYFQNEAQLEKSRLLSDRFSAERPKGSFSTLEIQRTEQGDSAMYLCASSLSQGGSNQPQHFGDGTRLSIL.

The chain uses TRBV7-2 and TRBJ2-3; D unresolved. Deletions cut 5 bases from V and 4 bases from J, with 10 bases between. Germline CDR1 and CDR2: SGHTA and FQGNSA. There are 13 residues in the CDR3. In nucleotides, the CDR3 is TGTGCCAGCAGCCCCCAATCTGCAGATACGCAGTATTTT. The encoded protein is CASSPQSADTQYF.

The rearrangement joins TRBV19 to TRBJ1-6; D ambiguous. The V end lost 5 bases, the J end lost 0 bases, and 14 bases lay between the germline ends. Germline lookup yields CDR1 LNHDA and CDR2 SQIVND (reference sequence). The CDR3 has 17 amino acids. The CDR3 here is CASSPTPGSSYNSPLHF. The CDR3, as DNA: TGTGCCAGTAGTCCGACGCCTGGGAGCTCCTATAATTCACCCCTCCACTTT.

The CDR3 DNA sequence: TGTGCCAGTAGTAGGGACCGCGGGCATAAAAACGTCCTGACTTTC. It encodes CASSRDRGHKNVLTF. This chain connects TRBV19 to TRBJ2-6, with D tentatively TRBD1 or TRBD2 (5 bases each). V was clipped by 4 bases and J by 10 bases, with 17 bases between them. The CDR3 is made up of 15 amino acids. CDR1 is LNHDA, CDR2 SQIVND, per germline (reference sequence). The full variable domain, rest sourced from reference TRBV19 and TRBJ2-6, is DGGITQSPKYLFRKEGQNVTLSCEQNLNHDAMYWYRQDPGQGLRLIYYSQIVNDFQKGDIAEGYSVSREKKESFPLTVTSAQKNPTAFYLCASSRDRGHKNVLTFGAGSRLTVL.

The chain has TRBV7-6 and TRBJ2-5; D is perhaps TRBD2 (6 bases). CDR3 length equals 15 residues. Trimming pared 5 bases from V and 4 bases from J, leaving 17 bases between. In germline, CDR1 is SGHVS, CDR2 FNYEAQ. CDR3 protein: CASSHETSTGETQYF. CDR3 bases: TGTGCCAGCAGCCACGAGACTAGTACCGGAGAGACCCAGTACTTC.

The chain is built from TRBV5-6 and TRBJ2-1; D is ambiguous. Trimming took off 1 base at V and 6 bases at J, with 11 bases between the two ends. The CDR3 has 14 residues. Germline values: CDR1 SGHDT, CDR2 YYEEEE. The CDR3 DNA reads TGTGCCAGCAGCTTGTGGCAGCCTTTCAATGAGCAGTTCTTC. Its protein is CASSLWQPFNEQFF.

The J gene is TRBJ1-2, the V gene TRBV6-6; 7 bases map to TRBD1. V trimming: 6 bases; J trimming: 8 bases; junction bases outside the gene matches: 6. Germline values: CDR1 MNHNY, CDR2 SVGAGI (reference sequence). The CDR3 is made up of 12 amino acids. The CDR3 nucleotides read TGTGCCAGCAGGGCAGGGGGTTTGGGCTACACCTTC. Protein sequence: CASRAGGLGYTF.

This clone was seen only once. This chain links TRBV9 with TRBJ1-4; D is unclear. The CDR3 length is 15 residues. V was pared by 3 bases and J by 0 bases, with 9 bases between. Germline V CDR1 and CDR2: SGDLS, YYNGEE. The CDR3 is CASSAAVATNEKLFF. The CDR3 DNA is TGTGCCAGCAGCGCTGCAGTTGCAACTAATGAAAAACTGTTTTTT.

The chain employs TRBV5-4 and TRBJ2-5, with TRBD2 as a possible D gene (5 bases). The CDR3 spans 14 residues. Germline V CDR1 and CDR2: SGHNT, YYREEE (reference sequence). Deletions cut 0 bases from V and 5 bases from J, with 11 bases between. The CDR3 bases are TGTGCCAGCAGCTTGGGTGGGGAGCGGGAGACCCAGTACTTC. This sequence encodes CASSLGGERETQYF.

V is TRBV5-1 and J is TRBJ2-5; D remains unclear. Looked up from germline, CDR1 is SGHRS and CDR2 is YFSETQ. With 5 bases removed from V and 4 bases from J, the gap between germline ends came to 12 bases. The CDR3 is made up of 13 amino acids. CDR3 in DNA: TGCGCCAGCAGTTTCAGGAGTCGAGAGACCCAGTACTTC. Translating gives CASSFRSRETQYF.

The chain recombines TRBV2 with TRBJ2-2; D could derive from TRBD1 or TRBD2 (6 bases each). The V end was cut by 3 bases, the J end by 7 bases, with 12 bases between. CDR1 and CDR2 (germline): SNHLY, FYNNEI. The CDR3 has 14 residues. The chain's CDR3 is CASSDEGGVGELFF. The CDR3 nucleotides are TGTGCCAGCAGTGACGAGGGGGGTGTCGGGGAGCTGTTTTTT.

The V call is TRBV10-3, the J call TRBJ1-4; TRBD1 matches 7 bases. Germline V gives CDR1 ENHRY, CDR2 SYGVKD. The length of the CDR3 is 15 residues. With 3 bases clipped from V and 8 bases from J, the junction kept 9 bases outside the gene matches. The CDR3 DNA is TGTGCCATCAGTGATTACGGGACAGCGGTAGAAAAACTGTTTTTT. Encoded protein: CAISDYGTAVEKLFF.

V gene TRBV28 combines with J gene TRBJ1-1; TRBD1 might be the D (5 bases). Germline lookup yields CDR1 MDHEN and CDR2 SYDVKM. The V gene lost 4 bases and the J gene lost 7 bases, with 13 bases spanning the gap. The CDR3 runs to 13 residues. CDR3 DNA: TGTGCCAGCAGTTCCGGGGGTTATGTTGAAGCTTTCTTT. Amino acids: CASSSGGYVEAFF.

The chain combines TRBV7-9 with TRBJ1-6; 7 nucleotides align to TRBD1. V lost 4 bases and J lost 14; bases outside the gene matches: 11. The CDR3 contains 14 residues. Per germline, CDR1 SEHNR and CDR2 FQNEAQ (reference sequence). In DNA, the CDR3 is TGTGCCAGCAGCTCTGGACAGGCAATTATGTCCCTCCACTTT. This encodes CASSSGQAIMSLHF. Together with reference TRBV7-9 and TRBJ1-6, the CDR3 gives the full variable domain: DTGVSQNPRHKITKRGQNVTFRCDPISEHNRLYWYRQTLGQGPEFLTYFQNEAQLEKSRLLSDRFSAERPKGSFSTLEIQRTEQGDSAMYLCASSSGQAIMSLHFGNGTRLTVT.

The chain joins TRBV30 to TRBJ1-4; possible D gene TRBD1, 6 bases. From germline, CDR1 is GTSNPN and CDR2 SVGIG (reference sequence). The CDR3 consists of 14 residues. The V end lost 4 bases, the J end lost 8 bases, and 17 bases lay between the germline ends. As DNA, the CDR3 is TGTGCCTGGAAGCGTCCAGGGGATTACGAAAAACTGTTTTTT. This encodes CAWKRPGDYEKLFF.

The DNA for the CDR3 is TGTGCCAGCAGGGAATTTAGCGGGGGGAGAGAGACCCAGTACTTC. Protein sequence: CASREFSGGRETQYF. V usage is TRBV13 and J usage is TRBJ2-5; 10 bases are a match to TRBD2. Germline CDR1 PRHDT, CDR2 FYEKMQ (reference sequence). Trimming cost V 6 bases and J 4 bases; bases outside gene matches: 8. The CDR3 consists of 15 residues.

The V call is TRBV5-1, the J call TRBJ1-2; 7 nucleotides line up with TRBD1. Germline CDR1 reads SGHRS; CDR2 reads YFSETQ. CDR3 size: 15 residues. V lost 2 bases to trimming and J lost 0 bases; unmatched junction nucleotides: 4. The CDR3 DNA follows: TGCGCCAGCAGCTTCGGGACAGTCTCTAACTATGGCTACACCTTC. Translating it yields CASSFGTVSNYGYTF.

The CDR3, as DNA: TGTGCCAGCAGCTTCTCCCGGGGAGGGGGCTTGATTATGAACACTGAAGCTTTCTTT. Amino acid sequence: CASSFSRGGGLIMNTEAFF. This sequence joins TRBV5-4 and TRBJ1-1, with 7 bases matching TRBD1. Trimming cost V 2 bases and J 0 bases; bases outside gene matches: 16. Germline CDR1 and CDR2: SGHNT and YYREEE (reference sequence). The CDR3 contains 19 residues.

Only one count was recorded for this clone. The chain employs TRBV7-9 and TRBJ2-7; 10 bases fit TRBD2. Germline V gives CDR1 SEHNR, CDR2 FQNEAQ (reference sequence). The CDR3 is 14 residues long. The V gene end was trimmed by 5 bases and the J gene end by 3 bases; junction bases not matched to a gene: 4. In DNA form, the CDR3 reads TGTGCCAGCAGCACTAGCGGGGATCTCTACGAGCAGTACTTC. Protein: CASSTSGDLYEQYF.

The table lists this clone with a few counts. The chain combines TRBV7-2 with TRBJ1-1; D is uncertain. Between the trimmed V and J ends, which lost 5 bases and 2 bases, there was a span of 12 bases. Germline loops: CDR1 SGHTA, CDR2 FQGNSA. This CDR3 is 14 amino acids long. CDR3 bases: TGTGCCAGCAGCCCTAACGGGCTAAACACTGAAGCTTTCTTT. Translation gives CASSPNGLNTEAFF. The full variable domain, with the rest looked up from reference TRBV7-2 and TRBJ1-1, is GAGVSQSPSNKVTEKGKDVELRCDPISGHTALYWYRQSLGQGLEFLIYFQGNSAPDKSGLPSDRFSAERTGGSVSTLTIQRTQQEDSAVYLCASSPNGLNTEAFFGQGTRLTVV.